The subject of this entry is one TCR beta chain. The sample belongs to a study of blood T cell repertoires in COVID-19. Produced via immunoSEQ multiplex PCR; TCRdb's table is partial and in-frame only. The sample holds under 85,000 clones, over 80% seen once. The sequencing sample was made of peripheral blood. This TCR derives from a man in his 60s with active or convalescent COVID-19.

The CDR3 loop is CASSQERGTGELFF. The CDR3 DNA sequence: TGCGCCAGCAGCCAAGAAAGGGGGACCGGGGAGCTGTTTTTT. The J gene is TRBJ2-2, the V gene TRBV4-3; perhaps TRBD1 as D (6 bases). CDR1 and CDR2 (germline): LGHNA, YSLEER. V shed 0 bases and J shed 5 bases, with 7 bases lying between them. This CDR3 is 14 amino acids long.